The sequence of this T cell receptor (beta chain) was determined in a study of blood T cell repertoires in COVID-19. Study background: COVID-19 samples, acute and convalescent, were from the United States, Italy and Spain.

This clone was detected only once. In the authors' methods: Scientists estimated how many nucleated cells there were by amplifying reference gene primers. The table came from immunoSEQ multiplex PCR; TCRdb's copy has only in-frame clones and leaves some out. The V and J calls and the clone size are those of that table, but D and trimming were determined from the DNA. This sample yields 90,000 to 100,000 clones, of which 75% to 85% are seen a single time; approximately 24% belongs to the top ten. This CDR3 region has 15 residues. Germline V CDR1 and CDR2: SGHRS, YFSETQ. Trimming stripped 0 bases from V and 5 bases from J, with 14 bases between.

The chain joins TRBV5-1 to TRBJ2-5, with a weak D call TRBD1 (5 bases). The material sequenced was peripheral blood. The origin of this receptor is a man in his 70s with acute or convalescent COVID-19. In nucleotides, the CDR3 is TGCGCCAGCAGCTTGGGGGCAGGGTATGTGGAGACCCAGTACTTC. Its translation: CASSLGAGYVETQYF.